Reported below is one TCR beta chain. The antigen is not known. The data were taken from a study of response to subunit inactivated influenza vaccine. MiXCR, run by TCRdb on the RT-PCR reads, gives a single entry per CDR3 protein. The table includes around 200,000 distinct CDR3 sequences, approximately 14% detected once. Trimming pared 2 bases from V and 1 base from J, leaving 21 bases between. Per germline, CDR1 SQVTM and CDR2 ANQGSEA. The CDR3 contains 18 residues. Findings and caveats of the study: Each seasonal flu vaccination may recruit only limited new T cells, authors suggested.

The sample here was CD8+ T cells sorted from PBMCs, taken roughly 5 days after vaccination. The sequence was collected from a man aged 50 to 59 who received an inactivated influenza vaccine. The chain couples TRBV29-1 to TRBJ2-1, with D maybe TRBD2 (5 bases). The CDR3 DNA reads as TGCAGCGTTGAACTTTTGGTCCTGGAGGCTAGGTCCTACAATGAGCAGTTCTTC. Translated: CSVELLVLEARSYNEQFF.